The sequence of this T cell receptor (beta chain) was determined in a study of blood T cell repertoires in COVID-19. At the level of the study: Sites in the United States, Italy and Spain provided acute and convalescent COVID-19 samples. PBMCs, B-cell-depleted T cells, or T cells provided the cDNA or gDNA that made up the material.

The ends were cut back, 4 bases at V and 0 bases at J, with 10 bases in the middle. Germline V CDR1 and CDR2: MNHEY, SMNVEV (reference sequence). The CDR3 covers 14 residues. Per the authors' pipeline: Amplification of reference gene primers was used by the study to estimate nucleated cell counts. Assay used: immunoSEQ multiplex PCR; TCRdb lists only in-frame clones, some missing. V and J calls and clone size are copied from that table; D and trimming were computed from the DNA. The data show 150,000 to 190,000 clones, around 80% seen once. This TCR was recovered from a woman in her 50s with acute or convalescent COVID-19. This sequence joins TRBV27 and TRBJ2-7; no firm D call. The source material was peripheral blood. The CDR3 nucleotides are TGTGCCAGCAGTTCTGCGGATAACTCCTACGAGCAGTACTTC. Protein sequence: CASSSADNSYEQYF.